This T cell receptor (beta chain) was recovered during a study of T cell responses to AZD1222 COVID-19 vaccine (dated by TCRdb to about 2021). Broadly, across the study: A total of 240 or so trial participants underwent TCR sequencing, of whom 207 had received two doses of AZD1222 and approximately 25 had received two doses of the MenACWY control vaccine. Enrollment into the trials was organized by age into subgroups of 18-55, 56-69 and 70-plus years, and those subgroups contained approximately 160, 26 and 62 TCR-sequenced participants, respectively.

Results the study describes overall, beyond this receptor: Most participants were white British and females outnumbered males, and the authors suggested that clonal diversity may have been underestimated. The whole spike protein was spanned by vaccine-associated CD4 TCRs, and dominant responses were seen in regions 160-218 and 743-854. Reportedly, almost half of the unique spike-specific TCRs recognized epitopes lying outside the regions that are mutated in the B.1.351 and B.1.1.7 variants. Conclusions about previously exposed vaccinees are limited, since just five to seven AZD1222 recipients were seropositive for SARS-CoV-2 at baseline. A significant rise in spike-specific TCR breadth and depth was observed after two AZD1222 doses relative to day 0 and relative to MenACWY recipients. In the small 56-69-year group, the increase in depth fell short of significance, most likely because of low power. Because no samples from the day 14 peak response were available, repertoires could be characterized only after the peak T cell response.

Sample time point, as interpreted from the label and publication: sample from adult after SARS-CoV-2 infection, after symptom onset. A couple of convalescent COVID-19 patients, sampled after symptom onset from adults with prior SARS-CoV-2 infection, were also TCR-sequenced for comparison. The CDR3 regions of human TCRbeta chains were analyzed by immunosequencing. On the study's bioinformatics: Repertoire TCRs were checked for matches against a reference library of SARS-CoV-2-specific TCRs that had been generated using the MIRA antigen-specificity platform. Breadth was defined as the fraction of unique TCRs that were SARS-CoV-2-associated, and depth was defined as the fraction of total T cells that were SARS-CoV-2-associated. Each spike-specific TCR was assigned to its reactive spike region and to a CD4 or CD8 class using the MIRA data. Log10-transformed breadth and depth values were compared by one-way ANOVA with Sidak's multiple comparisons tests. Sourced from immuneACCESS, this table was stored by TCRdb with only in-frame sequences that have V and J called. A share of the clones is absent; for the studies checked, an unresolved V gene accounts for under half, and the remainder has no known explanation. V and J calls and clone size are those listed in that table; D and trimming were worked out from the DNA. Recorded for this sample are around 140,000 clones; more than 85% of them occurred a single time. The ten top clones hold roughly 12% of the sample.

For this clone: Its antigen is currently not known. No clone much larger than this one lies a single base away; base qualities are absent.

The CDR3 goes from the cysteine to the phenylalanine over 11 residues. The DNA shown is the 33-base CDR3, in frame from base 1. Looking up the germline V gene yields CDR1 MNHEY and CDR2 SVGAGI. Relative to germline, V is 7 bases shorter and J is 5 bases shorter, with 9 bases between their ends. This sample comprised peripheral blood, obtained after recovery from COVID-19. The rearrangement combines TRBV6-5 with TRBJ2-7; no confident D gene assignment can be made. The clonotype originates from an adult who had recovered from COVID-19. For the CDR3, the sequence is CASTFLDEQYF. In nucleotides, the sequence is TGTGCCAGCACCTTCCTAGACGAGCAGTACTTC.